This entry features one T cell receptor beta chain sequence. These data are taken from a study of blood T cell repertoires in COVID-19. Study-wide background: Samples of COVID-19 (acute and convalescent) were obtained from the United States, Italy and Spain. PBMCs, B-cell-depleted T cells, or T cells were the source of the cDNA or gDNA that made up the material.

Source study methods: It was from reference gene primer amplification that nucleated cell counts were estimated. Measured with immunoSEQ multiplex PCR; TCRdb has only the in-frame clones, and not every one. V, J and clone size are those of that table, while D and trimming were read from the DNA. The sample records 75,000 to 90,000 clones, around nine tenths being singletons. V dropped 2 bases and J dropped 2 bases, with 9 bases sitting between them. Germline assignment: CDR1 LGHDT and CDR2 YNNKEL (reference sequence). This CDR3 spans 14 amino acids. The receptor comes from a man aged 50 to 60 with active or convalescent COVID-19. The sequenced sample consisted of peripheral blood. This rearrangement joins TRBV3-1 (or the pseudogene TRBV3-2) to TRBJ1-1; D remains unclear. CDR3 DNA sequence: TGTGCCAGCAGCCAAACAAGTGCCAACACTGAAGCTTTCTTT. Translated: CASSQTSANTEAFF.